This TCR beta chain is drawn from a study of cytomegalovirus exposure and HLA in healthy donors. Only in-frame clones appear in the TCRdb table, and some are missing; sequencing was by immunoSEQ multiplex PCR. The table lists just under 75,000 clones, about 94% of them singletons. Study-level points and caveats: Under in vitro conditions, a few CMV-associated chains were confirmed as specific for CMV antigens. The tendency of first-cohort TCR clusters to co-occur in the 120 or so validation repertoires was the finding of a later analysis. It was reportedly the case that the classifier diagnosed cytomegalovirus status with high specificity and sensitivity.

In the case of this clone: Its specificity is not known.

The V end lost 5 bases, the J end lost 2 bases, and 13 bases lay between the germline ends. Looked up from germline, CDR1 is SGHAT and CDR2 is FQNNGV. CDR3 length equals 15 residues. Among the approximately 110 subjects of the validation cohort, separate from the approximately 700-subject first cohort, were the donors. The source is a woman between 18 and 30 years old in good health and CMV-seropositive. J is TRBJ1-5 and V is TRBV11-2; D is ambiguous. Sequencing was carried out using PBMCs. CDR3 bases: TGTGCCAGCAGCCTGGGCCCCCTTGGCAATCAGCCCCAGCATTTT. Residues: CASSLGPLGNQPQHF. Drawing the rest from reference TRBV11-2 and TRBJ1-5, the complete variable domain is EAGVAQSPRYKIIEKRQSVAFWCNPISGHATLYWYQQILGQGPKLLIQFQNNGVVDDSQLPKDRFSAERLKGVDSTLKIQPAKLEDSAVYLCASSLGPLGNQPQHFGDGTRLSIL.